This T cell receptor (beta chain) was retrieved from a study of T cells after posttransplantation cyclophosphamide. The data were produced by immunoSEQ multiplex PCR, yet TCRdb's version contains in-frame clones alone and is incomplete. The profile shows more than 60,000 clones, approximately 92% of them singletons. CDR1 KGHSH and CDR2 LQKENI come from the germline V gene. The CDR3 extends over 14 amino acids. Trimming took 0 bases from V and 0 from J, leaving 6 bases between them. Study outcomes and limitations: TRB clonality was highly associated with recipient CMV seropositivity and reactivation. Blood and skin or GI T cell repertoires showed limited TRB overlap.

Points on this clone: What it recognizes is unknown.

Material for sequencing was PBMCs. The clonotype was recovered from a woman under 40 in good health and a related stem cell transplant donor. V usage is TRBV18 and J usage is TRBJ2-7, with D perhaps TRBD1 (6 bases). CDR3: CASSPPTGSYEQYF. CDR3 coding DNA: TGTGCCAGCTCACCACCGACAGGCTCCTACGAGCAGTACTTC.